Following are 24 T cell receptor beta chains from one sample sequenced in a study of blood T cell repertoires in COVID-19. Generated by immunoSEQ multiplex PCR, the TCRdb table keeps only in-frame clones and is missing some. The sample lists approximately 500,000 clones, roughly 91% occurring once. What was sequenced was peripheral blood. Source of these receptors: a woman aged 45 to 65 with COVID-19, enrolled during active disease.

The chain combines TRBV5-1 with TRBJ1-2; possibly TRBD1 for D (6 bases). CDR1 SGHRS and CDR2 YFSETQ come from the germline V gene. Trimming took 5 bases from V and 7 from J, leaving 18 bases between them. CDR3 length equals 14 residues. The CDR3 region has the DNA TGCGCCAGCAGTCCCGAACAGGGAGAAGGTGGCTACACCTTC. It translates to CASSPEQGEGGYTF.

The chain links TRBV3-1 (or the pseudogene TRBV3-2) to TRBJ1-6; the match to TRBD1 covers 10 bases. Germline CDR1 and CDR2: LGHDT and YNNKEL (reference sequence). V was clipped by 1 base and J by 7 bases; unmatched bases: 7. The CDR3 covers 17 residues. The CDR3 protein is CASSQALPGQGNSPLHF. Written as DNA, the CDR3 is TGTGCCAGCAGCCAAGCTCTACCGGGACAGGGGAATTCACCCCTCCACTTT.

The rearrangement joins TRBV6-2 or TRBV6-3 to TRBJ2-7; 8 nucleotides line up with TRBD2. V was clipped by 0 bases and J by 5 bases; unmatched bases: 3. Germline lookup yields CDR1 MNHEY and CDR2 SVGEGT. The CDR3 runs 14 residues. CDR3 residues: CASSYSLAGDEQYF. The CDR3 nucleotides are TGTGCCAGCAGTTACTCGCTAGCGGGTGACGAGCAGTACTTC.

V usage is TRBV30 and J usage is TRBJ1-1; weak D call: TRBD1 (5 bases). The V gene lost 3 bases and the J gene lost 5 bases, with 16 bases spanning the gap. Germline V gene lookup returns CDR1 GTSNPN and CDR2 SVGIG (reference sequence). This CDR3 comprises 14 residues. For the CDR3, the DNA is TGTGCCTGGAGACGGCTTGGGGCGCGAACTGAAGCTTTCTTT. Amino acids: CAWRRLGARTEAFF.

The rearrangement links TRBV10-2 to TRBJ2-1; TRBD1 matches at 12 bases. The CDR3 consists of 14 residues. Trimming cost V 6 bases and J 7 bases; bases outside gene matches: 4. CDR1 is WSHSY, CDR2 SAAADI, per germline. The CDR3 nucleotides read TGCGCCAGCAGGGGGACAGGGGGCTGGAATGAGCAGTTCTTC. This gives the protein CASRGTGGWNEQFF.

The V call is TRBV11-2, the J call TRBJ2-1; 8 bases line up with TRBD2. Losses at the gene ends were 4 bases for V and 15 bases for J; bases not matched to a gene: 11. From germline, CDR1 is SGHAT and CDR2 FQNNGV. This CDR3 contains 13 residues. This CDR3 reads CASSSVGLAERFF. Written as DNA, the CDR3 is TGTGCCAGCAGCTCCGTCGGACTAGCCGAGAGGTTCTTC.

The chain recombines TRBV5-8 with TRBJ2-7; TRBD1 aligns across 8 bases. Germline V gene lookup returns CDR1 SGHTS and CDR2 YDEGEE. The CDR3 covers 14 residues. V shed 4 bases and J 6 bases; nucleotides not matched to a gene: 9. DNA for the CDR3: TGTGCCAGCAGCCGTGGAATGGACAGGGCCGAGCAGTACTTC. Translated: CASSRGMDRAEQYF.

V gene TRBV19 combines with J gene TRBJ2-1, with 9 bases matching TRBD2. This CDR3 has 15 residues. V gave up 5 bases and J gave up 8 bases; unmatched junction bases: 10. Germline CDR1 and CDR2: LNHDA and SQIVND (reference sequence). CDR3 in amino acids: CASSQQRGAGDEQFF. In DNA form, the CDR3 reads TGTGCCAGTAGTCAACAGCGGGGGGCCGGGGATGAGCAGTTCTTC.

The V and J genes are TRBV10-2 and TRBJ1-3; no reliable D call. The CDR3 sequence is 12 residues long. Germline CDR1 reads WSHSY; CDR2 reads SAAADI. The V end was cut by 4 bases, the J end by 1 base, with 2 bases between. CDR3 DNA sequence: TGCGCCAGCAGTGCGTCTGGAAACACCATATATTTT. This gives the protein CASSASGNTIYF.

This chain uses TRBV11-3 with TRBJ1-6; D is unclear. Trimming took 1 base from V and 9 from J, leaving 7 bases between them. Germline V gene sequence: CDR1 SGHNT, CDR2 YENEEA. The CDR3 extends over 13 amino acids. Here the CDR3 reads CASSLGSGSPLHF. CDR3 nucleotide sequence: TGTGCCAGCAGCTTAGGATCAGGTTCACCCCTCCACTTT.

The chain uses TRBV18 and TRBJ2-7, with TRBD2 as a possible D gene (5 bases). Trimming shortened V by 5 bases and J by 3 bases, and 17 bases separated the two germline ends. CDR1 KGHSH and CDR2 LQKENI come from the germline V gene. The CDR3 has 15 residues. CDR3 loop: CASSTRVVVGYEQYF. The CDR3 nucleotides are TGTGCCAGCTCAACGAGGGTGGTGGTTGGCTACGAGCAGTACTTC.

This sequence joins TRBV6-4 and TRBJ1-6; 9 nucleotides align to TRBD1. V shed 7 bases, J shed 9 bases, and the junction held 10 bases outside the gene matches. Germline CDR1 is MRHNA and CDR2 is SNTAGT. CDR3 size: 15 residues. CDR3 DNA sequence: TGTGCCAGCAATCTAACAGGGGGCAAGCTTTCACCCCTCCACTTT. Translation gives CASNLTGGKLSPLHF.

The chain employs TRBV7-8 and TRBJ2-7; TRBD2 might be the D (5 bases). Per germline, CDR1 SGHVS and CDR2 FQNEAQ. V gave up 1 base and J gave up 0 bases, with 7 bases separating them. The CDR3 extends over 14 amino acids. The CDR3 loop reads CASSLGRISYEQYF. Here the CDR3 DNA reads TGTGCCAGCAGCTTAGGGAGGATCTCCTACGAGCAGTACTTC.

The chain carries TRBV27 and TRBJ2-1; D gene uncertain. This CDR3 region has 15 residues. CDR1 and CDR2 from the germline V gene are MNHEY and SMNVEV (reference sequence). V was trimmed by 3 bases and J by 6 bases, leaving 15 bases between them. The CDR3 is CASSFALRVVNEQFF. In nucleotides, the CDR3 is TGTGCCAGCAGTTTTGCCCTTCGGGTTGTCAATGAGCAGTTCTTC.

The chain couples TRBV5-8 to TRBJ2-5; TRBD2 matches 12 bases. There are 16 residues in the CDR3. Germline V CDR1 and CDR2: SGHTS, YDEGEE. V lost 2 bases and J lost 0; bases outside the gene matches: 2. CDR3 residues: CASSFLAGGDQETQYF. The CDR3 DNA follows: TGTGCCAGCAGCTTCCTAGCGGGGGGGGACCAAGAGACCCAGTACTTC.

The rearrangement uses TRBV30 and TRBJ2-3; TRBD2 agrees at 11 bases. This CDR3 region has 16 residues. Germline-derived CDR1 and CDR2 are GTSNPN and SVGIG (reference sequence). V gave up 5 bases and J gave up 0 bases; unmatched junction bases: 7. The CDR3 DNA reads as TGTGCCTGGCGCCCTAGCGGGGGGTATAGCACAGATACGCAGTATTTT. This codes for CAWRPSGGYSTDTQYF.

The rearrangement joins TRBV28 to TRBJ1-6, with D unclear. CDR3 length equals 17 residues. Trimming removed 7 bases at V and 0 bases at J, with 16 bases between. Per the germline V gene, CDR1 is MDHEN and CDR2 is SYDVKM. CDR3 coding DNA: TGTGCCAGCATTGGTTCGCGAGGGAGCTCCTATAATTCACCCCTCCACTTT. As protein: CASIGSRGSSYNSPLHF.

This clone was seen a single time. At one boundary the junction diverges from the germline segment, which might be a read error. The chain recombines TRBV12-3 or TRBV12-4 with TRBJ1-5; weak D call: TRBD1 (5 bases). CDR3 size: 13 residues. This CDR3 reads CASSLGSVRGVVF. DNA for the CDR3: TGTGCCAGCAGTTTAGGGTCCGTACGGGGGGTGGTTTTT.

CDR3 in amino acids: CSGQAGNTIYF. CDR3 DNA: TGCAGCGGACAGGCTGGAAACACCATATATTTT. This chain joins TRBV29-1 and TRBJ1-3, with D maybe TRBD1 (6 bases). The germline V and J ends were trimmed by 7 bases and 2 bases, with 6 bases remaining between them. The CDR3 consists of 11 residues. Germline V gives CDR1 SQVTM, CDR2 ANQGSEA. Full variable domain (outside the CDR3, taken from reference TRBV29-1 and TRBJ1-3): SAVISQKPSRDICQRGTSLTIQCQVDSQVTMMFWYRQQPGQSLTLIATANQGSEATYESGFVIDKFPISRPNLTFSTLTVSNMSPEDSSIYLCSGQAGNTIYFGEGSWLTVV.

This clone was counted once. The rearrangement links TRBV29-1 to TRBJ2-3, with TRBD2 matching over 13 bases. Germline trimming cut 8 bases from V and 8 bases from J; bases unmatched to any gene: 25. This CDR3 has 19 amino acids. CDR1 and CDR2 (germline): SQVTM, ANQGSEA. CDR3 in DNA: TGCAGCCTCCTCTCCTGGACGCCCCAGACTAGCGGGGGGCTAGGTACGCAGTATTTT. This sequence encodes CSLLSWTPQTSGGLGTQYF.

This clone has only one observation. The chain recombines TRBV4-1 with TRBJ1-4, with 10 nucleotides matching TRBD1. Germline lookup yields CDR1 MGHRA and CDR2 YSYEKL. Trimming removed 1 base from V and 0 bases from J; junction bases left unmatched: 5. CDR3 length equals 18 residues. The CDR3, as DNA: TGCGCCAGCAGCCAAGTGGGGACAGGGGCTCCAACTAATGAAAAACTGTTTTTT. As protein: CASSQVGTGAPTNEKLFF.

The chain uses TRBV29-1 and TRBJ1-1; a weak D match, TRBD1 (6 bases). This CDR3 has 11 amino acids. Germline V gene data show CDR1 as SQVTM and CDR2 as ANQGSEA. Trimming removed 7 bases at V and 3 bases at J, with 9 bases between. CDR3 region: CSAKGDTEAFF. The CDR3 DNA follows: TGCAGCGCAAAGGGGGACACTGAAGCTTTCTTT.

The chain has TRBV6-6 and TRBJ1-5; 7 nucleotides align to TRBD1. The germline V gene has CDR1 MNHNY and CDR2 SVGAGI (reference sequence). The CDR3 covers 15 residues. With V trimmed by 0 bases and J by 6 bases, 5 bases remained unmatched. In nucleotides, the CDR3 is TGTGCCAGCAGTTACTCGACAGGGATTGTTCAGCCCCAGCATTTT. Encoded protein: CASSYSTGIVQPQHF.

This chain connects TRBV6-6 to TRBJ2-3, with D perhaps matching TRBD2 (5 bases). V lost 4 bases and J 3 bases, leaving 17 bases between the germline ends. CDR3 length: 16 amino acids. Germline loops: CDR1 MNHNY, CDR2 SVGAGI (reference sequence). CDR3 sequence reads: CASSSQGPEGTDTQYF. Written as DNA, the CDR3 is TGTGCCAGCAGTTCCCAAGGACCAGAGGGTACAGATACGCAGTATTTT.